This T cell receptor (beta chain) was captured by sequencing in a study of control samples from healthy donors and cancer patients. Germline-derived CDR1 and CDR2 are MNHEY and SVGAGI. The CDR3 extends over 14 amino acids. The germline V and J ends were trimmed by 4 bases and 4 bases, with 11 bases remaining between them. A word on this clone: Other DNA sequences within the sample encode an identical CDR3.

The protocol was immunoSEQ multiplex PCR, while the TCRdb copy is restricted to in-frame clones and leaves out a portion. This table holds over 100,000 clones, around 90% found once. Material: blood. The V call is TRBV6-5, the J call TRBJ1-3; D gene uncertain. The sequence was collected from a man aged 40-50 years in good health. In DNA, the CDR3 is TGTGCCAGCAGTTCCACAGCATCAGGAAACACCATATATTTT. Amino acid sequence: CASSSTASGNTIYF.